This T cell receptor (beta chain) appears in the sequencing data of a study of T cells in Graves' hyperthyroidism and ophthalmopathy. The CDR3 regions of TCR beta were amplified from RNA transcripts. TCR CDR3 regions were first amplified by RT-PCR with HTBI primers. One entry per CDR3 protein, called by TCRdb with MiXCR from the multiplex PCR reads. The data hold 600,000 or so distinct CDR3 sequences, with approximately 15% observed a single time. There are 15 residues in the CDR3. The ends lost 3 bases at V and 2 bases at J; junction bases unmatched: 4. The germline CDR1 and CDR2 sequences are SGDLS and YYNGEE. Disease duration was under 3 months in the ophthalmopathy patients, who also had a Clinical Activity Score of at least 3 and a NOSPECS grade of at least 4.

Sequencing used blood. V gene TRBV9 combines with J gene TRBJ2-7; TRBD2 matches at 11 bases. The sequence came from a woman aged 18-29 years with Graves' ophthalmopathy. CDR3 residues: CASSDPLAGAYEQYF. The CDR3 DNA follows: TGTGCCAGCAGCGATCCACTAGCGGGAGCCTACGAGCAGTACTTC.